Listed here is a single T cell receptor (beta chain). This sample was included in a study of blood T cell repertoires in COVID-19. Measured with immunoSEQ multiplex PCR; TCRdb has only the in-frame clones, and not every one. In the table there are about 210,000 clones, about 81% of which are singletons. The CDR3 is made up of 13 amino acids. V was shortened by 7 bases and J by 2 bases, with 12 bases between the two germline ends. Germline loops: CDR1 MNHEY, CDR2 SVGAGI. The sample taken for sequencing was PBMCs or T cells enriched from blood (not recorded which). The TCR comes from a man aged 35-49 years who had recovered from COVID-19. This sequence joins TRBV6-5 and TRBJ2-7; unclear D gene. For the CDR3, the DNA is TGTGCCAGCATTAAACAGTCCCCCTACGAGCAGTACTTC. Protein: CASIKQSPYEQYF.